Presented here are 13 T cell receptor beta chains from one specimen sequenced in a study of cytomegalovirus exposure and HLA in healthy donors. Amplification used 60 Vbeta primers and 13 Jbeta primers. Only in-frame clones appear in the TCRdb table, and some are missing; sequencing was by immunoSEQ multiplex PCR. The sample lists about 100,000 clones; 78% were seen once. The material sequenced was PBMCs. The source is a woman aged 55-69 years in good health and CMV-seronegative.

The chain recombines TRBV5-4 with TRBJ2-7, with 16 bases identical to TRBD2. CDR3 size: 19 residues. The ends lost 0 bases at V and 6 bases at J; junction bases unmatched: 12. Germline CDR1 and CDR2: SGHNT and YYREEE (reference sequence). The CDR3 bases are TGTGCCAGCAGCTTGGGGCCCTACGGGACTAGCGGGAGGGCCGGCGAGCAGTACTTC. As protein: CASSLGPYGTSGRAGEQYF.

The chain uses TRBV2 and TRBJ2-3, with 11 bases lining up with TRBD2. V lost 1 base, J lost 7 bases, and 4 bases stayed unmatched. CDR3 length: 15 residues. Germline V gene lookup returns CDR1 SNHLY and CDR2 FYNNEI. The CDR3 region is CASSEGLAGSNTQYF. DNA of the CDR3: TGTGCCAGCAGTGAAGGACTAGCGGGAAGCAATACGCAGTATTTT.

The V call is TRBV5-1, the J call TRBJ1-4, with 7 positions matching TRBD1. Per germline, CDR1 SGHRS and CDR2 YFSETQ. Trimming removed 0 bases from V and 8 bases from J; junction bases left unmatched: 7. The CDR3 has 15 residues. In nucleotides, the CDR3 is TGCGCCAGCAGCTTGGCGAGGGGGCGAGACGAAAAACTGTTTTTT. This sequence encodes CASSLARGRDEKLFF.

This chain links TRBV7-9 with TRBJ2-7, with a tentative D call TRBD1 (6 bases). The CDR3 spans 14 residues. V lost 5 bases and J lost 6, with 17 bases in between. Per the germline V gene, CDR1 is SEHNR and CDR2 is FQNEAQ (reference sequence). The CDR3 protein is CASSPDWTAIEQYF. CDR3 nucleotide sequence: TGTGCCAGCAGCCCCGACTGGACAGCCATCGAGCAGTACTTC.

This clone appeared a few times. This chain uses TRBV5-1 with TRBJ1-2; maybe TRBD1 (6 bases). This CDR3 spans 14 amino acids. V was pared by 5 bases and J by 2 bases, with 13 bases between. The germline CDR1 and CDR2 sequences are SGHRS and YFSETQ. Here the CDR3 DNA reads TGCGCCAGCAGTCCAGGGGACCTAAACTATGGCTACACCTTC. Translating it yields CASSPGDLNYGYTF.

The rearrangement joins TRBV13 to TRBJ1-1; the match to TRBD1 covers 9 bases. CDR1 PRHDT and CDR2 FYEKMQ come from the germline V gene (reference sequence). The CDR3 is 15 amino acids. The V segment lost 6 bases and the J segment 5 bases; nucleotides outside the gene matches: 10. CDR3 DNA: TGTGCCAGCAGTAAGGGGACAGGGATGAGTACTGAAGCTTTCTTT. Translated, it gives CASSKGTGMSTEAFF.

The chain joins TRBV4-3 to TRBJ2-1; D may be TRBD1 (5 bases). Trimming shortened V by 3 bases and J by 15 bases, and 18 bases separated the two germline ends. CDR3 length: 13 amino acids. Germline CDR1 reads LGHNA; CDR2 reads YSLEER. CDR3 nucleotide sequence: TGCGCCAGCAGCCACCGCCCTGACCCAGGGCTGTTCTTC. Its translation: CASSHRPDPGLFF.

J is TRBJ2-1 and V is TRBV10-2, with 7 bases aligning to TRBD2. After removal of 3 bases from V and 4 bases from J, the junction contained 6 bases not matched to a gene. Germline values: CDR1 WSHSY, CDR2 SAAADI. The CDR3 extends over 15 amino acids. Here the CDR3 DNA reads TGCGCCAGCAGTGACAGAAGCGGGGTTTACAATGAGCAGTTCTTC. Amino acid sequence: CASSDRSGVYNEQFF.

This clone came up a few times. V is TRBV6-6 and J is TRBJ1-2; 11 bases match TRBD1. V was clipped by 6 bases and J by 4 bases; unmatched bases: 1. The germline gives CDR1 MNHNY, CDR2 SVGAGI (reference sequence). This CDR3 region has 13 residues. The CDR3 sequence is CASRGTGGYGYTF. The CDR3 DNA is TGTGCCAGCAGGGGGACAGGGGGCTATGGCTACACCTTC.

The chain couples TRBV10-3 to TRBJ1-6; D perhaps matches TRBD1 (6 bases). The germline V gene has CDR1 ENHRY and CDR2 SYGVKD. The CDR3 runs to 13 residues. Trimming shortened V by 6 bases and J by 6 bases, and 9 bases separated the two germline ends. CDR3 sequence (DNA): TGTGCCATCAGCGGACAGAGTAATTCACCCCTCCACTTT. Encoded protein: CAISGQSNSPLHF.

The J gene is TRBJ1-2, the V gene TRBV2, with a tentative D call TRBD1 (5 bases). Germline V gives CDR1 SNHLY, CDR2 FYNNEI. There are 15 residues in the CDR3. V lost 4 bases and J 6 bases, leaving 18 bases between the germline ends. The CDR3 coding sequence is TGTGCCAGCAGTGCCCGTCTTACAGGCTGGGATGGCTACACCTTC. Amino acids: CASSARLTGWDGYTF.

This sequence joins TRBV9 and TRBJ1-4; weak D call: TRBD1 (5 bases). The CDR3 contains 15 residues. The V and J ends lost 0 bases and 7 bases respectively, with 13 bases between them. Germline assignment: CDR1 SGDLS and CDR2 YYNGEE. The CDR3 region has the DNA TGTGCCAGCAGCGTAGGAGGAGGGGCTGCTGAAAAACTGTTTTTT. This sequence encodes CASSVGGGAAEKLFF.

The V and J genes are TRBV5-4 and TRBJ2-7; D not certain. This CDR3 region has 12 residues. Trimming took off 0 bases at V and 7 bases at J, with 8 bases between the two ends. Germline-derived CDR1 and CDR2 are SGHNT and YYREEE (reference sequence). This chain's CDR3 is CASSLGTAEQYF. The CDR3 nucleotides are TGTGCCAGCAGCTTGGGCACAGCTGAGCAGTACTTC.